Sequencing of this T cell receptor beta chain was carried out in a study of blood T cell repertoires in COVID-19 (dated by TCRdb to about 2020). Broadly, across the study: The collaborator samples originated in the United States, Italy and Spain and spanned the acute and convalescent phases of COVID-19. The sample metadata nearly always contained a de-identified subject ID, COVID-19 status, age in years and sex. Samples came from the ongoing ImmuneRACE study (first 160 participants) plus 1,254 subjects from 6 global collaborators. The dataset comprised deeply sampled blood TCRbeta repertoires from subjects exposed to, actively infected with, or recovered from COVID-19. The repertoires were released in a freely available public database meant as a resource for research on the immune response to SARS-CoV-2. The prospective study material was composed of cDNA or gDNA derived from T cells, B-cell-depleted T cells, or PBMCs. Where available, HLA class I and class II types were obtained from metadata supplied by the sample provider rather than from assay-based typing.

TCRbeta CDR3 regions were amplified from genomic DNA using the immunoSEQ Assay, a bias-controlled multiplex PCR. Per the authors' processing: Within the assay, amplification of reference gene primers was used to estimate how many nucleated cells each sample contained. To quantify the absolute abundance of each unique TCRbeta CDR3 rearrangement, sequence reads were collapsed and filtered. For each sample, productive Simpson clonality was calculated as the square root of Simpson's diversity index across productive rearrangements. TCRdb obtained this table from immuneACCESS and retained in-frame rearrangements with V and J assigned. These tables miss some clones; where compared with another copy, unresolved V genes account for less than half of the shortfall, and the remainder is unexplained. Clonal size and the V and J genes are those of that table, whereas D and trimming came from the DNA. The sample profile shows 87,000 or so clones; around 90% of them were found once. The ten largest account for approximately 7% of the sample.

Points on this clone: Its antigen remains unidentified. Base qualities were left out, and no much larger clone turns up one base away.

At one collaborating source in Seattle, patients were enrolled during active infection and were followed longitudinally through the course of disease. The collaborating institutions used their own protocols to collect whole blood in K2EDTA tubes. For TCRbeta analysis, collaborators shipped samples in one of three forms: frozen whole blood, isolated PBMCs, or DNA extracted from either of those sample types. Study-level results and caveats: How much clinical and demographic metadata was included differed by source and by participant, and the metadata was provided uncurated.

The CDR3 runs 14 residues from the cysteine to the phenylalanine. Only the CDR3 region is kept as DNA, spanning 42 bases read in frame from base 1. Ends trimmed: V by 1 base, J by 1 base; bases unmatched to a gene: 0. Sequences SGHAT (CDR1) and FQNNGV (CDR2) are obtained from the germline V gene. The sequenced sample was peripheral blood. This receptor was obtained from a man between 18 and 29 years old with COVID-19, enrolled during active disease. The V and J genes are TRBV11-2 and TRBJ1-2; 7 junctional bases match TRBD1. Here is the DNA: TGTGCCAGCAGCTTAGGACAGGGTAACTATGGCTACACCTTC. It specifies CASSLGQGNYGYTF.